This TCR beta chain was sequenced for a study of blood T cell repertoires in COVID-19 (dated by TCRdb to the early 2020s). With respect to the entire study: Samples from collaborators originated in the United States, Italy and Spain and spanned both the acute and convalescent phases of COVID-19. The material from the prospective study consisted of cDNA or gDNA derived from T cells, B-cell-depleted T cells, or PBMCs. The dataset comprised deeply sampled blood TCRbeta repertoires from subjects exposed to, actively infected with, or recovered from COVID-19. A freely available public database, intended as a resource for researchers studying the immune response to SARS-CoV-2, is where the repertoires were released. The samples were drawn from two sources: the first 160 participants of the ongoing ImmuneRACE study, and 950 to 1,500 subjects contributed by 6 global collaborators. Sample metadata almost always included a de-identified subject ID, COVID-19 status, age in years and sex. Where available, HLA class I and class II types were taken from metadata supplied by the sample provider and were not determined by assay-based typing.

TCRbeta CDR3 regions were amplified from genomic DNA using the immunoSEQ Assay, a bias-controlled multiplex PCR. The authors' analysis ran thus. The number of nucleated cells in each sample was estimated by amplification of reference gene primers within the assay. To quantify the absolute abundance of each unique TCRbeta CDR3 rearrangement, sequence reads were collapsed and filtered. For each sample, productive Simpson clonality was calculated as the square root of Simpson's diversity index over productive rearrangements. TCRdb mirrors the immuneACCESS table, restricted to in-frame sequences. Some clones are absent from its copies; in checked studies, under half trace to an unresolved V gene, and the reason for the others is unknown. That table is the source of V, J and clone size, and D and trimming were worked out from the DNA. The sample table shows about 180,000 clones, and around 88% are seen once. 4% to 5% of the sample comes from the top ten.

Whole blood was collected in K2EDTA tubes by collaborating institutions according to the institutions' own protocols. For TCRbeta analysis, collaborators shipped samples as frozen whole blood, isolated PBMCs, or DNA extracted from either of those sample types. The CDR3 contains 12 residues, cysteine and phenylalanine counted. Left in the record is the CDR3 DNA by itself, 36 bases read in frame from the first base. CDR1 LGHDT and CDR2 YNNKEL are derived from the germline V gene (reference sequence). The junction carries 8 bases between V and J, which are trimmed by 0 bases and 9 bases respectively. This clone was seen a few times. Its antigen remains unidentified. The sample holds no much larger clone one base away, and base qualities are not on file. Paper-wide results and their limitations: How much clinical and demographic metadata was included differed by source and by participant, and the metadata was provided uncurated.

The sample taken for sequencing was peripheral blood. This sequence was found in a woman in her twenties or thirties with acute or convalescent COVID-19. The V and J segments used are TRBV3-1 (or the pseudogene TRBV3-2) and TRBJ1-1, with the D gene call left open. The CDR3 here reads CASSQEGRQAFF. At the DNA level, the sequence is TGTGCCAGCAGCCAAGAGGGCAGGCAAGCTTTCTTT.